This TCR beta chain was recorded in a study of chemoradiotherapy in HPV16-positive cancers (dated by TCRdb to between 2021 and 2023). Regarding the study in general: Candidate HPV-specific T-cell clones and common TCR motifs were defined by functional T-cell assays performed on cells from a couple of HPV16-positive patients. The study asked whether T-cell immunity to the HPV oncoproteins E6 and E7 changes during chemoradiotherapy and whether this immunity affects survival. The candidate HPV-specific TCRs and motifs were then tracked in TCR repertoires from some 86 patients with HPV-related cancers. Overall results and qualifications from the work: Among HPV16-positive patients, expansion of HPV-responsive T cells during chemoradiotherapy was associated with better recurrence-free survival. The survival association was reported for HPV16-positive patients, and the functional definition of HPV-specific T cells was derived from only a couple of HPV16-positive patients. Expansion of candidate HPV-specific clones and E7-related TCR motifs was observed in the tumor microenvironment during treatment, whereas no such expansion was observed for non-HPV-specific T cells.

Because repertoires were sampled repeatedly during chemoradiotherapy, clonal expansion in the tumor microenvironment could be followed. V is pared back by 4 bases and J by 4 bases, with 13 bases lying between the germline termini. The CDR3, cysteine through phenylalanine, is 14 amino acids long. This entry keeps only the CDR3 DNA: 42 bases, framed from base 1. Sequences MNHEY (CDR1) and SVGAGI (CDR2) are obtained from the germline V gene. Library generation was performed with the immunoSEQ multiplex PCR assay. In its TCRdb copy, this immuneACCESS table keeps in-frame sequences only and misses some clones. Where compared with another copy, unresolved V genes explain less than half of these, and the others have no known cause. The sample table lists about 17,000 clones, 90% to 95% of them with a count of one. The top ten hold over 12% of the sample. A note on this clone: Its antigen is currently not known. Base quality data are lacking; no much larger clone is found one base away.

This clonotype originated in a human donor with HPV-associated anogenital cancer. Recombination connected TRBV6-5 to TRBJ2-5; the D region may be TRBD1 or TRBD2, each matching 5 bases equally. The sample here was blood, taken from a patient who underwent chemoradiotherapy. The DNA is TGTGCCAGCAGTTCCTCCCCGGGGCCAGAGACCCAGTACTTC. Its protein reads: CASSSSPGPETQYF.